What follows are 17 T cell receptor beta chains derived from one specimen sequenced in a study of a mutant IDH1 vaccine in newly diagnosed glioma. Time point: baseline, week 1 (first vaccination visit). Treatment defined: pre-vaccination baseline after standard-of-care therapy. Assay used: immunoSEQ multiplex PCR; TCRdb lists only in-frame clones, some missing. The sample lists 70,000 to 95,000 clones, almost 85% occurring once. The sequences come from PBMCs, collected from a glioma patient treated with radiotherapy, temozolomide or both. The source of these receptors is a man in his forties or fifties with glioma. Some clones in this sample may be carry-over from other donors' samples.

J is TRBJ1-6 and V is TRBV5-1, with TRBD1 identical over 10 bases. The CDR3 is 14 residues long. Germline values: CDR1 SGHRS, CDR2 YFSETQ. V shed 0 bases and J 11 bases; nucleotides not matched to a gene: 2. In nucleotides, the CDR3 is TGCGCCAGCAGCTTGGAGGGACAGGGGACACCCCTCCACTTT. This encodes CASSLEGQGTPLHF.

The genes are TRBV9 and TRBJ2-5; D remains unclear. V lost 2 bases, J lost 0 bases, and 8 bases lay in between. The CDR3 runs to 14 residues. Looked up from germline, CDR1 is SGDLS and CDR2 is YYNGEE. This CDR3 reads CASSVLDYQETQYF. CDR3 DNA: TGTGCCAGCAGCGTTCTGGATTACCAAGAGACCCAGTACTTC.

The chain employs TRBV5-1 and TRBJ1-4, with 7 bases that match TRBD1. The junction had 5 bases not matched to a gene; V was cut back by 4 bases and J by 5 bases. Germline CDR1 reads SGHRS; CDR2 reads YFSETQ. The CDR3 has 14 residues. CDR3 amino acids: CASSGVGQNEKLFF. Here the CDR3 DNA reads TGCGCCAGCAGCGGAGTGGGACAGAATGAAAAACTGTTTTTT.

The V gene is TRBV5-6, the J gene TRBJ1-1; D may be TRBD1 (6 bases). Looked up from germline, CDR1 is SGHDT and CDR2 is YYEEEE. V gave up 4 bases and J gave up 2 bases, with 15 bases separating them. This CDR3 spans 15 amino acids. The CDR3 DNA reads TGTGCCAGCAGCGCCCTAGACAGGAAAAACACTGAAGCTTTCTTT. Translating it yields CASSALDRKNTEAFF. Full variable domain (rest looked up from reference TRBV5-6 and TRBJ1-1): DAGVTQSPTHLIKTRGQQVTLRCSPKSGHDTVSWYQQALGQGPQFIFQYYEEEERQRGNFPDRFSGHQFPNYSSELNVNALLLGDSALYLCASSALDRKNTEAFFGQGTRLTVV.

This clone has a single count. The CDR3 region has the DNA TGCGCCAGCAGCCAAGCCCCACTAGGGTTGAACACAGATACGCAGTATTTT. Amino acids: CASSQAPLGLNTDTQYF. J is TRBJ2-3 and V is TRBV4-1, with a tentative D call TRBD2 (5 bases). There are 17 residues in the CDR3. CDR1 is MGHRA and CDR2 is YSYEKL in the germline V gene. Trimming shortened V by 1 base and J by 2 bases, and 16 bases separated the two germline ends.

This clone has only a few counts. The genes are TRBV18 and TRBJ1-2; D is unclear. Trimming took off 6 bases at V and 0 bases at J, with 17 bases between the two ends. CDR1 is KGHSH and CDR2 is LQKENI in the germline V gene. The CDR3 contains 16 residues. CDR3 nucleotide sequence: TGTGCCAGCTCCCCCATTGAAGACGGATCTAACTATGGCTACACCTTC. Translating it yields CASSPIEDGSNYGYTF.

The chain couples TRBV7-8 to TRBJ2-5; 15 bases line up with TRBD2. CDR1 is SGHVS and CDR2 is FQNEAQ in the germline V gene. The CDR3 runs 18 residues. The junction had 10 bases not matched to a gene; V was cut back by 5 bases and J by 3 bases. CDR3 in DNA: TGTGCCAGCAGCCGACTGGGACTAGCGGGGGGAATCAAAGAGACCCAGTACTTC. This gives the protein CASSRLGLAGGIKETQYF.

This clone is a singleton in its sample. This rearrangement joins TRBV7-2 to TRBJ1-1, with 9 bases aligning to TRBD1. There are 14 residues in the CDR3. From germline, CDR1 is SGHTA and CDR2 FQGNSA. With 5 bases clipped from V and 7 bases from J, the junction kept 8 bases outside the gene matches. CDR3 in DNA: TGTGCCAGCAGCCGACAGGGGGGCGTGGGTGAAGCTTTCTTT. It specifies CASSRQGGVGEAFF.

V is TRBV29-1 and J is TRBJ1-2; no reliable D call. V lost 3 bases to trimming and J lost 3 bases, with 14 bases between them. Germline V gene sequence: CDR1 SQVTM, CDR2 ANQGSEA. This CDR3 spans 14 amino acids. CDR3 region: CSVEGGEGDYGYTF. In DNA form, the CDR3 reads TGCAGCGTTGAGGGCGGGGAAGGTGACTATGGCTACACCTTC.

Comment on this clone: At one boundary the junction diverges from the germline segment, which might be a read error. The CDR3 DNA is TGTGCTAGCAGCACCCGACCGGGAGGGGAGACCCAGTACTTC. Amino acid sequence: CASSTRPGGETQYF. The rearrangement links TRBV7-7 to TRBJ2-5, with 8 bases fitting TRBD2. The CDR3 loop spans 14 amino acids. Germline loops: CDR1 SSHAT, CDR2 FNYEAQ (reference sequence).

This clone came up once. CDR3 bases: TGTGCCAGCAGCATCAGGGCCCCCGACTCCAATCAGCCCCAGCATTTT. Encoded protein: CASSIRAPDSNQPQHF. The chain has TRBV7-8 and TRBJ1-5, with D perhaps TRBD1 (5 bases). The V gene's germline CDR1 is SGHVS and CDR2 FQNEAQ. V lost 5 bases and J lost 3, with 17 bases in between. This CDR3 spans 16 amino acids.

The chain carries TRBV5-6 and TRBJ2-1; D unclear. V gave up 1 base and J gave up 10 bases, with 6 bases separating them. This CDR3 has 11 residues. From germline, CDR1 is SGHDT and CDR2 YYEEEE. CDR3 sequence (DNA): TGTGCCAGCAGCTTGTGGACCGAGCAGTTCTTC. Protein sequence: CASSLWTEQFF. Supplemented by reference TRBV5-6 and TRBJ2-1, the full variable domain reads DAGVTQSPTHLIKTRGQQVTLRCSPKSGHDTVSWYQQALGQGPQFIFQYYEEEERQRGNFPDRFSGHQFPNYSSELNVNALLLGDSALYLCASSLWTEQFFGPGTRLTVL.

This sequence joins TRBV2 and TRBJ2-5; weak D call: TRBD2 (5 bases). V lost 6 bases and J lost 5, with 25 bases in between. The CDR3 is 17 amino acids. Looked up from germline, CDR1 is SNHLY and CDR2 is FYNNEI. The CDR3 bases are TGTGCCAGCAGCCCGCGAAGCGGCTTGCGGAGATGGGAGACCCAGTACTTC. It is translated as CASSPRSGLRRWETQYF.

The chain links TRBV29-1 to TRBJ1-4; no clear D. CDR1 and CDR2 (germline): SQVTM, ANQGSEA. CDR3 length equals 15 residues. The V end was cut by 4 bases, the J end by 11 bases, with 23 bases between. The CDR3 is CSVGESGTKIGKLFF. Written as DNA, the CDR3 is TGCAGCGTTGGGGAGAGCGGTACGAAAATAGGGAAACTGTTTTTT.

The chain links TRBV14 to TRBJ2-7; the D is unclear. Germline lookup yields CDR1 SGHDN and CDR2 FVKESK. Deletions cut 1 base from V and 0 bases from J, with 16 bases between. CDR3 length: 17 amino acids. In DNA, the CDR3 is TGTGCCAGCAGCCAAGGTGGTAGTGGGATTAGCTCCTACGAGCAGTACTTC. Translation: CASSQGGSGISSYEQYF.

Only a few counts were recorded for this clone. The chain's CDR3 is CASSPATNEKLFF. CDR3 in DNA: TGTGCCAGCAGTCCTGCAACTAATGAAAAACTGTTTTTT. This rearrangement joins TRBV2 to TRBJ1-4; no firm D call. The CDR3 is 13 amino acids. V dropped 5 bases and J dropped 0 bases, with 4 bases sitting between them. Germline V gives CDR1 SNHLY, CDR2 FYNNEI.

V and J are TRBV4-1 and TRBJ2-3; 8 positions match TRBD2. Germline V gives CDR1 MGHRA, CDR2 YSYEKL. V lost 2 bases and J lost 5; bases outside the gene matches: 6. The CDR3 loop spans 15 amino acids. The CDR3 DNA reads TGCGCCAGCAGCCAATCGGGGGGGCAGGGAGATACGCAGTATTTT. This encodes CASSQSGGQGDTQYF.